The 12 T cell receptor beta chains below come from one sample, sequenced in a study of vaccination effects on CD4 cells after COVID-19. No antigen is known for these receptors. Prior to sequencing, the ViraFEST assay stimulated PBMC with viral peptide pools, which expanded the antigen-specific CD4+ T cells. At the end of 9 to 11 days of culture, CD4+ T cells were isolated. Two doses of BNT162b2 or mRNA-1273 vaccine were administered to participants. Libraries were prepared by immunoSEQ multiplex PCR; TCRdb keeps only in-frame clonotypes and omits some of them. Altogether fewer than 90,000 clones are present, under 80% being singletons, with the ten largest covering about 1.2%. The sequences come from CD4+ T cells from PBMCs cultured with HCoV-OC43 spike peptides, collected after COVID-19 vaccination. Subset indicated: HCoV-OC43 spike overlapping peptide pool stimulation. The origin of the receptors is a human donor who received a COVID-19 vaccine.

J is TRBJ2-5 and V is TRBV11-2, with a weak D call TRBD1 (6 bases). The V gene's germline CDR1 is SGHAT and CDR2 FQNNGV. The CDR3 extends over 14 amino acids. The germline V and J ends were trimmed by 5 bases and 4 bases, with 14 bases remaining between them. In DNA form, the CDR3 reads TGTGCCAGCAGCCTCCAAAACAGGGTAGAGACCCAGTACTTC. The encoded protein is CASSLQNRVETQYF.

Here the CDR3 reads CASSQTGQHQPQHF. The CDR3 DNA reads TGTGCCAGCAGCCAAACAGGCCAACATCAGCCCCAGCATTTT. This rearrangement joins TRBV3-1 (or the pseudogene TRBV3-2) to TRBJ1-5, with a weak D call TRBD1 (5 bases). The CDR3 consists of 14 residues. The germline gives CDR1 LGHDT, CDR2 YNNKEL (reference sequence). V gave up 2 bases and J gave up 5 bases, with 10 bases separating them.

V and J are TRBV6-2 or TRBV6-3 and TRBJ1-4; D remains unclear. The length of the CDR3 is 13 residues. Trimming pared 6 bases from V and 8 bases from J, leaving 13 bases between. The germline V gene encodes CDR1 MNHEY and CDR2 SVGEGT. The DNA for the CDR3 is TGTGCCAGCAGCCAGATCCCCGGCGAAAAACTGTTTTTT. Protein: CASSQIPGEKLFF.

This chain joins TRBV10-2 and TRBJ2-5; 10 nucleotides match TRBD2. From germline, CDR1 is WSHSY and CDR2 SAAADI. J gave up 0 bases and V 7 bases, and 11 bases lay outside the gene matches. The CDR3 totals 17 residues. The CDR3 reads CASTPGPSGGYQETQYF. The DNA for the CDR3 is TGCGCCAGCACCCCCGGCCCTAGCGGGGGTTACCAAGAGACCCAGTACTTC.

V and J are TRBV6-6 and TRBJ2-2; 9 nucleotides agree with TRBD2. The germline gives CDR1 MNHNY, CDR2 SVGAGI (reference sequence). Trimming removed 10 bases from V and 8 bases from J; junction bases left unmatched: 17. This CDR3 has 16 amino acids. The CDR3 spells CATHPRGGGGLGELFF. In DNA, the CDR3 is TGTGCCACCCACCCCCGGGGCGGGGGGGGCCTAGGGGAGCTGTTTTTT.

The chain combines TRBV24-1 with TRBJ2-1; TRBD2 agrees at 7 bases. This CDR3 is built from 17 residues. J gave up 5 bases and V 3 bases, and 12 bases lay outside the gene matches. The germline CDR1 and CDR2 sequences are KGHDR and SFDVKD. CDR3 loop: CATSDPRPGLRDNEQFF. CDR3 sequence (DNA): TGTGCCACCAGTGATCCCCGCCCGGGACTACGTGACAATGAGCAGTTCTTC.

This chain joins TRBV19 and TRBJ2-2, with 7 bases fitting TRBD2. The germline gives CDR1 LNHDA, CDR2 SQIVND (reference sequence). This CDR3 is built from 17 residues. Trimming cost V 8 bases and J 7 bases; bases outside gene matches: 19. CDR3 amino acids: CASAPSWGTTKSGELFF. The CDR3 region has the DNA TGTGCCAGTGCTCCCTCGTGGGGGACTACAAAAAGCGGGGAGCTGTTTTTT.

This chain links TRBV5-1 with TRBJ2-3; 7 positions match TRBD2. The CDR3 totals 14 residues. V shed 4 bases, J shed 4 bases, and the junction held 6 bases outside the gene matches. The germline CDR1 and CDR2 sequences are SGHRS and YFSETQ. The CDR3 region is CASSGSGGSDTQYF. CDR3 sequence (DNA): TGCGCCAGCAGCGGCTCCGGGGGGTCAGATACGCAGTATTTT.

A single count supports this clone. V and J are TRBV18 and TRBJ2-5, with 7 bases that match TRBD1. Trimming cost V 6 bases and J 1 base; bases outside gene matches: 5. Germline-derived CDR1 and CDR2 are KGHSH and LQKENI. The CDR3 is made up of 14 amino acids. CDR3 DNA sequence: TGTGCCAGCTCGCTACAGGGGTTCCAAGAGACCCAGTACTTC. It codes for CASSLQGFQETQYF.

The chain carries TRBV7-3 and TRBJ2-3; perhaps TRBD2 as D (5 bases). The V gene's germline CDR1 is SGHTA and CDR2 FQGTGA. V lost 6 bases and J 6 bases, leaving 13 bases between the germline ends. The length of the CDR3 is 13 residues. CDR3 amino acids: CASSPGLADTQYF. CDR3 in DNA: TGTGCCAGCAGTCCCGGACTGGCGGATACGCAGTATTTT.

The chain carries TRBV3-1 (or the pseudogene TRBV3-2) and TRBJ1-2; 7 nucleotides agree with TRBD1. V was pared by 4 bases and J by 5 bases, with 10 bases of the junction left unmatched. The CDR3 is 15 residues long. CDR1 and CDR2 (germline): LGHDT, YNNKEL (reference sequence). CDR3 DNA sequence: TGTGCCAGCAGCCCCCAAGACAGGGCGCAGTATGGCTACACCTTC. This gives the protein CASSPQDRAQYGYTF.

CDR3 region: CASSLRTLSGANVLTF. The CDR3 DNA is TGTGCCAGCAGTTTAAGGACCTTGTCTGGGGCCAACGTCCTGACTTTC. The rearrangement links TRBV28 to TRBJ2-6; D is undetermined. The germline CDR1 and CDR2 sequences are MDHEN and SYDVKM. V was clipped by 2 bases and J by 1 base, with 9 bases between them. This CDR3 spans 16 amino acids.